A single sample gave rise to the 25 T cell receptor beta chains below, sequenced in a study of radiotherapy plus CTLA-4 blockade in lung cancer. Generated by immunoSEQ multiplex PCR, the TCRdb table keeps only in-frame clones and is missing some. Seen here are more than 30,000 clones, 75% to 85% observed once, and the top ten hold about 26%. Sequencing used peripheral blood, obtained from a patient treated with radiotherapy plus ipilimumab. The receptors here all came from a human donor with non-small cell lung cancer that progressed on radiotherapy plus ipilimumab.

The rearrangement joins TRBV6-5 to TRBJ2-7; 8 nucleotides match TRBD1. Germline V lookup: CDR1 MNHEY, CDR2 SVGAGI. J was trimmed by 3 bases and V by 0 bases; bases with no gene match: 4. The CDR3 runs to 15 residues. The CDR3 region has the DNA TGTGCCAGCAGTTACTCGTCCGGACAGGGCTACGAGCAGTACTTC. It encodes CASSYSSGQGYEQYF.

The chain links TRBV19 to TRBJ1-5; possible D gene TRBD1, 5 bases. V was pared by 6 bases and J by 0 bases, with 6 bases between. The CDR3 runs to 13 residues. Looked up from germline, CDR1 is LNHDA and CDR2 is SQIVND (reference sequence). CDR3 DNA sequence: TGTGCCAGTAGACAGGATAGCAATCAGCCCCAGCATTTT. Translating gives CASRQDSNQPQHF.

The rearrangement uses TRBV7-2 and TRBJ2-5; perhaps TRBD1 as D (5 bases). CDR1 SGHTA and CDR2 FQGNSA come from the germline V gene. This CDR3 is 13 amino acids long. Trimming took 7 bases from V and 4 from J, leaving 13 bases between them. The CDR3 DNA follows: TGTGCCAGCACGCCAGGGATAGGAGAGACCCAGTACTTC. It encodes CASTPGIGETQYF.

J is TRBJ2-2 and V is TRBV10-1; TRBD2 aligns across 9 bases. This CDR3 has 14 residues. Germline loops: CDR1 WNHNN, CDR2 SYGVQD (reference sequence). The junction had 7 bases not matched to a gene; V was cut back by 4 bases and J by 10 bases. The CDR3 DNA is TGCGCCAGCAGTGTGCAGCGGGGGGCACCGGAGCTGTTTTTT. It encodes CASSVQRGAPELFF.

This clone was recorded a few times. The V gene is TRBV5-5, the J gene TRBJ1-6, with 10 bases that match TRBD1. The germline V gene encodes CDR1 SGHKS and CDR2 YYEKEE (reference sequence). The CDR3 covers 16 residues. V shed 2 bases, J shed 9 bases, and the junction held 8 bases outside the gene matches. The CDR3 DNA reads TGTGCCAGCAGCTTAATGGGGGGACAGGGGTCTTCACCCCTCCACTTT. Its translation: CASSLMGGQGSSPLHF.

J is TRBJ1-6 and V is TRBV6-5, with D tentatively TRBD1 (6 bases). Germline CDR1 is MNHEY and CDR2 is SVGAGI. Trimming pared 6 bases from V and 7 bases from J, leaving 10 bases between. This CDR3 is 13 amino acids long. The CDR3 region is CASRGGGNSPLHF. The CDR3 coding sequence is TGTGCCAGCAGAGGGGGGGGGAATTCACCCCTCCACTTT.

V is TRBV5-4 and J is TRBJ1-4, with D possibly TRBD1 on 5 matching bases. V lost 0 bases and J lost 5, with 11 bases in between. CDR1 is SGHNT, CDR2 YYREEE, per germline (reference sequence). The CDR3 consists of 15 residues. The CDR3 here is CASSLDGGGNEKLFF. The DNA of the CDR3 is TGTGCCAGCAGCTTGGATGGGGGAGGGAATGAAAAACTGTTTTTT.

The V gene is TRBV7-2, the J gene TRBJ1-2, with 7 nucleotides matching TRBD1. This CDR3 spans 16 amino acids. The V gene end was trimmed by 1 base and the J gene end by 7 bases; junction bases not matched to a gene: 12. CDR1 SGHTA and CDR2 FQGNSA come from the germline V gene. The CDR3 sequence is CASSLGAGQSIRGYTF. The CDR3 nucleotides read TGTGCCAGCAGCTTAGGTGCGGGACAGTCAATCCGTGGCTACACCTTC.

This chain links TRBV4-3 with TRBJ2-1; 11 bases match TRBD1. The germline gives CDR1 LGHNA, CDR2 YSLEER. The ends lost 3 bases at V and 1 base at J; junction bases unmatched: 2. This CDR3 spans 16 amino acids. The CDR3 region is CASSQGTGGSYNEQFF. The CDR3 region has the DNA TGCGCCAGCAGCCAGGGGACAGGGGGTTCCTACAATGAGCAGTTCTTC.

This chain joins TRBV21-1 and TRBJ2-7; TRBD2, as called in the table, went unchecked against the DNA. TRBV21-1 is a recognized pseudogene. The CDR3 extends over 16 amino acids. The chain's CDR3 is CASSKAVIAARYEQYF. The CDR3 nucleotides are TGTGCCAGCAGCAAAGCGGTTATAGCGGCCCGATACGAGCAGTACTTC.

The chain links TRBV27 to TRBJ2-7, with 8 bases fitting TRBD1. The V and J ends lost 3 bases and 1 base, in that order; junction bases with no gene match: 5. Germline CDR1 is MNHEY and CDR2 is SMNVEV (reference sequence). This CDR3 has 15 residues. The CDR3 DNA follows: TGTGCCAGCAGTTTCGACAGGGGACCATCCTACGAGCAGTACTTC. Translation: CASSFDRGPSYEQYF.

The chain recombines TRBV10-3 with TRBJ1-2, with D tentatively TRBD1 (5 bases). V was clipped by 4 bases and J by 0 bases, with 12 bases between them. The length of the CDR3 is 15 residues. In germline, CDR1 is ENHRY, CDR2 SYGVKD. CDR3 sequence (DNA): TGTGCCATCAGTGGCTCCGGGGGTGCTAACTATGGCTACACCTTC. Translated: CAISGSGGANYGYTF.

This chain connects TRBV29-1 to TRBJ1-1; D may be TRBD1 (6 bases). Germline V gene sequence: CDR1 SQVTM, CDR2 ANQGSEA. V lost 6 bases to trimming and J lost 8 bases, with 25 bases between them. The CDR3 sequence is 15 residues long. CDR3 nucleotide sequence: TGCAGCGTGCACGCCCAGGGGCCGCACAGCACGGAAGCTTTCTTT. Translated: CSVHAQGPHSTEAFF. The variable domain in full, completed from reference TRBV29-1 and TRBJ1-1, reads SAVISQKPSRDICQRGTSLTIQCQVDSQVTMMFWYRQQPGQSLTLIATANQGSEATYESGFVIDKFPISRPNLTFSTLTVSNMSPEDSSIYLCSVHAQGPHSTEAFFGQGTRLTVV.

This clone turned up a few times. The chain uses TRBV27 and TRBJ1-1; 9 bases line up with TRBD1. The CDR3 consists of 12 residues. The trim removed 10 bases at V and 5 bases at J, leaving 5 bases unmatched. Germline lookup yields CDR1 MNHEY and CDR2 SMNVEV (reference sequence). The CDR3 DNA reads TGTGCCACCAGACAGGGGGGTACTGAAGCTTTCTTT. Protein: CATRQGGTEAFF.

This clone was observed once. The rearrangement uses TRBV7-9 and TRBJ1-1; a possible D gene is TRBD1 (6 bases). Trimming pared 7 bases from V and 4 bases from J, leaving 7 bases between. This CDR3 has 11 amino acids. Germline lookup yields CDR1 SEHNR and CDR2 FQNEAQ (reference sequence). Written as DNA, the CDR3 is TGTGCCAGCAACAGGGCCACTGAAGCTTTCTTT. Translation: CASNRATEAFF.

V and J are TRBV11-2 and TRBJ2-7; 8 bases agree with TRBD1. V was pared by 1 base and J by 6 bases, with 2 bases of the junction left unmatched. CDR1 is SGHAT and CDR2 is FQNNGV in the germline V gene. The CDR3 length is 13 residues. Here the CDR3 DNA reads TGTGCCAGCAGCTTAGGGACAGGGCGCGAGCAGTACTTC. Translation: CASSLGTGREQYF.

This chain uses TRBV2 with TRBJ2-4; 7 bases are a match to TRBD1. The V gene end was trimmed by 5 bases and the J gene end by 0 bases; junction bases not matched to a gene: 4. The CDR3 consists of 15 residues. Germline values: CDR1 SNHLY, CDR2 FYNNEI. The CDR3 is CASSIQGVAKNIQYF. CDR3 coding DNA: TGTGCCAGCAGTATCCAGGGGGTAGCCAAAAACATTCAGTACTTC.

The CDR3 protein is CASSEELGQGNSPLHF. CDR3 coding DNA: TGTGCCAGCAGTGAAGAGTTGGGACAGGGGAATTCACCCCTCCACTTT. The chain has TRBV6-1 and TRBJ1-6; 10 bases match TRBD1. CDR1 and CDR2 (germline): MNHNS, SASEGT. Losses at the gene ends were 1 base for V and 7 bases for J; bases not matched to a gene: 4. The CDR3 extends over 16 amino acids.

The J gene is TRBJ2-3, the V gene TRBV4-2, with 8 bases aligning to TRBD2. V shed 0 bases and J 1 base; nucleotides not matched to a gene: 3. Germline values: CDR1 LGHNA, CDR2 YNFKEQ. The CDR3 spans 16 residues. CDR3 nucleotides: TGTGCCAGCAGCCAAGATCTCGGGGGGGGCACAGATACGCAGTATTTT. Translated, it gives CASSQDLGGGTDTQYF.

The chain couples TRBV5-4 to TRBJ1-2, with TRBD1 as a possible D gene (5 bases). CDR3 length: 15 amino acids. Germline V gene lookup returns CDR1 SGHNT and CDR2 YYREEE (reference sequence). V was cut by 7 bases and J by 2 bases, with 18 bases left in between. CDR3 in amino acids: CASAPGGRGNYGYTF. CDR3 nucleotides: TGTGCCAGCGCCCCGGGGGGACGGGGAAACTATGGCTACACCTTC. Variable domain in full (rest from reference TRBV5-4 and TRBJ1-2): ETGVTQSPTHLIKTRGQQVTLRCSSQSGHNTVSWYQQALGQGPQFIFQYYREEENGRGNFPPRFSGLQFPNYSSELNVNALELDDSALYLCASAPGGRGNYGYTFGSGTRLTVV.

In DNA, the CDR3 is TGTGCCAGCACCGGGACAGGGGGTAACACTGAAGCTTTCTTT. This sequence encodes CASTGTGGNTEAFF. This chain joins TRBV6-5 and TRBJ1-1; 11 bases match TRBD1. This CDR3 contains 14 residues. V lost 7 bases, J lost 2 bases, and 3 bases stayed unmatched. The germline CDR1 and CDR2 sequences are MNHEY and SVGAGI.

CDR3 in amino acids: CASSPPGTGLQPQHF. The CDR3 DNA follows: TGTGCCAGCAGCCCGCCTGGGACAGGGCTTCAGCCCCAGCATTTT. The rearrangement uses TRBV7-9 and TRBJ1-5, with 9 bases lining up with TRBD1. V lost 5 bases and J lost 6; bases outside the gene matches: 8. CDR3 length: 15 residues. Germline lookup yields CDR1 SEHNR and CDR2 FQNEAQ (reference sequence).

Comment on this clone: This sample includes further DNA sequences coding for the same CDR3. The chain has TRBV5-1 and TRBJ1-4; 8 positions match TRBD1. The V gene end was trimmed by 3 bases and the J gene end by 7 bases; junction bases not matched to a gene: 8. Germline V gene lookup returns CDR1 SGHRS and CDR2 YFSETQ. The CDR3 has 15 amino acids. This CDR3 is CASSSTGTGGEKLFF. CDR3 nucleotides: TGCGCCAGCAGCTCGACCGGGACAGGAGGTGAAAAACTGTTTTTT.

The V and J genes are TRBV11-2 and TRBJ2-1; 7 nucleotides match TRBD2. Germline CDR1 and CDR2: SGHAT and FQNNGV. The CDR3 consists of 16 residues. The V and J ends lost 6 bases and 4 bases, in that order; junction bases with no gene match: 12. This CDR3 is CASSSRLALNYNEQFF. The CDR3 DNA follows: TGTGCCAGCAGTTCAAGACTAGCCTTAAATTACAATGAGCAGTTCTTC.

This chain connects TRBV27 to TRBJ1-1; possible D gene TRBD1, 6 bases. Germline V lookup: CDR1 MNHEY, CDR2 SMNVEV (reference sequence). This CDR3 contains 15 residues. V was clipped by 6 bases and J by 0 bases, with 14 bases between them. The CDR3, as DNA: TGTGCCAGCAGACCCCCGCAGGGGTTGAACACTGAAGCTTTCTTT. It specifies CASRPPQGLNTEAFF.